A single sample gave rise to the 24 T cell receptor beta chains below, sequenced in a study of shared clonotypes between healthy human individuals. Positively selected for CCR7, the CD45RO-negative cells used as naive CD8 cells excluded terminally differentiated effector memory CD45RA+ cells. The data were produced by immunoSEQ multiplex PCR, yet TCRdb's version contains in-frame clones alone and is incomplete. This sample yields roughly 2,000,000 clones, of which just over 90% are seen a single time; more than 1.5% belongs to the top ten. The sequencing sample was made of naive CD8+ T cells from PBMCs. Receptors were obtained from a man younger than 35 in good health. Some clones in this sample may be carry-over from other donors' samples.

On this clone: Other nucleotide sequences from this sample produce the same CDR3. The chain employs TRBV9 and TRBJ2-1, with TRBD2 matching 9 bases. The junction had 4 bases not matched to a gene; V was cut back by 3 bases and J by 3 bases. There are 15 residues in the CDR3. CDR1 is SGDLS and CDR2 is YYNGEE in the germline V gene. The CDR3 sequence is CASSATSGRYNEQFF. In DNA form, the CDR3 reads TGTGCCAGCAGCGCTACTAGCGGGCGCTACAATGAGCAGTTCTTC. The full variable domain, in which reference TRBV9 and TRBJ2-1 provide the parts outside the CDR3, is DSGVTQTPKHLITATGQRVTLRCSPRSGDLSVYWYQQSLDQGLQFLIQYYNGEERAKGNILERFSAQQFPDLHSELNLSSLELGDSALYFCASSATSGRYNEQFFGPGTRLTVL.

The V call is TRBV18, the J call TRBJ2-1; 9 bases line up with TRBD2. This CDR3 has 17 residues. Per germline, CDR1 KGHSH and CDR2 LQKENI. Trimming at V came to 0 bases and at J to 7 bases, leaving 10 bases not matched to a gene. In nucleotides, the CDR3 is TGTGCCAGCTCACCACCGCGCCCTAGCGGGATCCTTAATGAGCAGTTCTTC. This encodes CASSPPRPSGILNEQFF.

This clone was picked up one time. The chain recombines TRBV30 with TRBJ1-2, with D tentatively TRBD1 (6 bases). The V end lost 4 bases, the J end lost 8 bases, and 20 bases lay between the germline ends. Germline V CDR1 and CDR2: GTSNPN, SVGIG (reference sequence). This CDR3 comprises 14 residues. CDR3 sequence reads: CAWMGAGGIGGYTF. In nucleotides, the CDR3 is TGTGCCTGGATGGGGGCAGGTGGGATTGGAGGCTACACCTTC.

The J gene is TRBJ2-3, the V gene TRBV6-5, with unresolved D. The CDR3 has 14 residues. Germline loops: CDR1 MNHEY, CDR2 SVGAGI. Deletions cut 6 bases from V and 1 base from J, with 11 bases between. The CDR3 nucleotides are TGTGCCAGCAGCCCTGTTTGGGGCACAGATACGCAGTATTTT. It is translated as CASSPVWGTDTQYF.

The chain combines TRBV2 with TRBJ2-6, with a possible D match to TRBD1 (6 bases). V dropped 3 bases and J dropped 0 bases, with 15 bases sitting between them. The CDR3 is 18 residues long. Per germline, CDR1 SNHLY and CDR2 FYNNEI. CDR3 region: CASSEEDSRPSGANVLTF. CDR3 nucleotides: TGTGCCAGCAGTGAGGAGGACAGCCGCCCCTCTGGGGCCAACGTCCTGACTTTC.

The chain joins TRBV7-9 to TRBJ2-5, with TRBD2 matching over 9 bases. In germline, CDR1 is SEHNR, CDR2 FQNEAQ (reference sequence). With 4 bases clipped from V and 4 bases from J, the junction kept 16 bases outside the gene matches. The CDR3 is 18 residues long. The DNA of the CDR3 is TGTGCCAGCAGCTCGATGATCTCCCTAGCGGGGAGACCAGAGACCCAGTACTTC. Residues: CASSSMISLAGRPETQYF. The whole variable domain, remainder taken from reference TRBV7-9 and TRBJ2-5, is DTGVSQNPRHKITKRGQNVTFRCDPISEHNRLYWYRQTLGQGPEFLTYFQNEAQLEKSRLLSDRFSAERPKGSFSTLEIQRTEQGDSAMYLCASSSMISLAGRPETQYFGPGTRLLVL.

The genes are TRBV29-1 and TRBJ2-7, with D perhaps given as TRBD1 or TRBD2 (5 bases each). CDR1 is SQVTM, CDR2 ANQGSEA, per germline. This CDR3 comprises 14 residues. V gave up 5 bases and J gave up 2 bases, with 16 bases separating them. CDR3 DNA sequence: TGCAGCGTTATGTCCGGGACGAGGGCCTACGAGCAGTACTTC. The encoded protein is CSVMSGTRAYEQYF.

The genes are TRBV9 and TRBJ1-1, with 8 positions matching TRBD1. The germline CDR1 and CDR2 sequences are SGDLS and YYNGEE. V lost 3 bases and J lost 0; bases outside the gene matches: 4. The CDR3 has 15 residues. The CDR3 coding sequence is TGTGCCAGCAGCGACAGGGGGTCCATGAACACTGAAGCTTTCTTT. As protein: CASSDRGSMNTEAFF.

The chain employs TRBV7-8 and TRBJ2-1; the match to TRBD2 covers 9 bases. J lost 6 bases, V lost 1 base, and 1 base had no gene match. Germline V gives CDR1 SGHVS, CDR2 FQNEAQ. The CDR3 consists of 14 residues. In nucleotides, the CDR3 is TGTGCCAGCAGCTTAGTGGGACTAGCCAATGAGCAGTTCTTC. It translates to CASSLVGLANEQFF. Full variable domain (outside the CDR3, taken from reference TRBV7-8 and TRBJ2-1): GAGVSQSPRYKVAKRGQDVALRCDPISGHVSLFWYQQALGQGPEFLTYFQNEAQLDKSGLPSDRFFAERPEGSVSTLKIQRTQQEDSAVYLCASSLVGLANEQFFGPGTRLTVL.

The J gene is TRBJ2-7, the V gene TRBV19, with TRBD1 identical over 11 bases. Germline V lookup: CDR1 LNHDA, CDR2 SQIVND (reference sequence). This CDR3 is built from 13 residues. The V segment lost 10 bases and the J segment 7 bases; nucleotides outside the gene matches: 9. The CDR3 nucleotides are TGTGCCACCCGGACAGGGGGCGTGCGGGAGCAGTACTTC. This gives the protein CATRTGGVREQYF.

This clone appeared a single time. The chain couples TRBV4-1 to TRBJ2-6; no clear D gene. Trimming stripped 2 bases from V and 1 base from J, with 15 bases between. Germline V gene data show CDR1 as MGHRA and CDR2 as YSYEKL. The CDR3 consists of 18 residues. CDR3 nucleotides: TGCGCCAGCAGCCAAAGGACGGAGCCCCCATCTGGGGCCAACGTCCTGACTTTC. Translated, it gives CASSQRTEPPSGANVLTF.

J is TRBJ2-7 and V is TRBV9; 8 bases match TRBD1. V was pared by 4 bases and J by 2 bases, with 5 bases of the junction left unmatched. This CDR3 comprises 14 residues. Per germline, CDR1 SGDLS and CDR2 YYNGEE. The CDR3 nucleotides are TGTGCCAGCAGCCCATCGACAGGGGCCTACGAGCAGTACTTC. Translating gives CASSPSTGAYEQYF.

The V gene is TRBV7-2, the J gene TRBJ2-7; D is perhaps TRBD1 (6 bases). The germline V and J ends were trimmed by 2 bases and 4 bases, with 18 bases remaining between them. CDR1 and CDR2 (germline): SGHTA, FQGNSA. The CDR3 runs 16 residues. This CDR3 is CASSLTPGQMPYEQYF. The CDR3 DNA reads TGTGCCAGCAGCTTAACTCCGGGACAAATGCCATACGAGCAGTACTTC.

V and J are TRBV5-1 and TRBJ2-3; 7 bases agree with TRBD2. Germline trimming cut 4 bases from V and 6 bases from J; bases unmatched to any gene: 5. This CDR3 has 13 amino acids. Germline CDR1 reads SGHRS; CDR2 reads YFSETQ. The CDR3 sequence is CASSDRLADTQYF. In DNA form, the CDR3 reads TGCGCCAGCAGCGACCGACTAGCTGATACGCAGTATTTT.

J is TRBJ2-1 and V is TRBV11-2; 12 bases agree with TRBD2. CDR1 is SGHAT and CDR2 is FQNNGV in the germline V gene. V shed 4 bases, J shed 6 bases, and the junction held 7 bases outside the gene matches. CDR3 size: 16 residues. The CDR3 here is CASSSGGLAGINEQFF. CDR3 DNA sequence: TGTGCCAGCAGCTCGGGCGGACTAGCGGGAATCAATGAGCAGTTCTTC.

As for this clone: This sample also contains other DNA sequences that code for the same CDR3. The V gene is TRBV27, the J gene TRBJ1-5; no clear D gene. Germline CDR1 reads MNHEY; CDR2 reads SMNVEV (reference sequence). The V end lost 2 bases, the J end lost 0 bases, and 5 bases lay between the germline ends. The CDR3 is made up of 14 amino acids. Here the CDR3 reads CASSLVGSNQPQHF. The DNA of the CDR3 is TGTGCCAGCAGTTTAGTCGGTAGCAATCAGCCCCAGCATTTT.

The chain couples TRBV7-9 to TRBJ2-4, with TRBD2 matching 7 bases. CDR3 length equals 12 residues. The germline V gene encodes CDR1 SEHNR and CDR2 FQNEAQ (reference sequence). Germline trimming cut 4 bases from V and 6 bases from J; bases unmatched to any gene: 0. The CDR3 DNA reads as TGTGCCAGCAGCTGGGGGGGAAACATTCAGTACTTC. Amino acids: CASSWGGNIQYF.

On this clone: This is likely a read error, given that the CDR3 carries no conserved phenylalanine or tryptophan at its end. The limits of the CDR3 on the DNA are not certain, so only TCRdb's listed CDR3 is given. V and J are TRBV5-6 and TRBJ1-2; the table's D call of TRBD1 was not tested on the DNA. The germline V gene encodes CDR1 SGHDT and CDR2 YYEEEE. The CDR3 length equals 14 residues, ends included. CDR3 sequence reads: CASSSGTGGASISD.

The CDR3 DNA is TGTGCCAGCAGCCAAGATCTCCGTCTTGCGGGAGGGCCTTACGAGCAGTACTTC. Its protein is CASSQDLRLAGGPYEQYF. The chain employs TRBV4-2 and TRBJ2-7; 9 bases fit TRBD2. Germline V gene sequence: CDR1 LGHNA, CDR2 YNFKEQ. The CDR3 consists of 18 residues. After removal of 0 bases from V and 4 bases from J, the junction contained 13 bases not matched to a gene.

The gene calls are TRBV4-2 and TRBJ1-2; tentative D call: TRBD1 (5 bases). The CDR3 is 15 residues long. Trimming removed 4 bases from V and 2 bases from J, with 14 bases in between. The V gene's germline CDR1 is LGHNA and CDR2 YNFKEQ. The CDR3, as DNA: TGTGCCAGCAGCCTCCTCTGGGAGGGGAACTATGGCTACACCTTC. This translates into CASSLLWEGNYGYTF.

The chain's CDR3 is CASSLVREEDTNSDTQYF. CDR3 sequence (DNA): TGTGCCAGCAGCTTAGTACGCGAGGAGGACACAAATTCGGATACGCAGTATTTT. The chain carries TRBV13 and TRBJ2-3, with D possibly being TRBD1 or TRBD2 (5 bases each). In germline, CDR1 is PRHDT, CDR2 FYEKMQ (reference sequence). The CDR3 is 18 amino acids. V lost 1 base and J lost 6, with 23 bases in between.

The rearrangement links TRBV6-1 to TRBJ2-7, with D tentatively TRBD2 (6 bases). The CDR3 contains 15 residues. Trimming took off 3 bases at V and 4 bases at J, with 16 bases between the two ends. Germline CDR1 and CDR2: MNHNS and SASEGT. The CDR3 spells CASSEAYLAHYEQYF. CDR3 bases: TGTGCCAGCAGTGAGGCTTATCTAGCGCATTACGAGCAGTACTTC.

The J gene is TRBJ2-3, the V gene TRBV4-1; D ambiguous. Trimming cost V 0 bases and J 3 bases, with 10 bases left between them. Germline assignment: CDR1 MGHRA and CDR2 YSYEKL. The CDR3 length is 15 residues. CDR3 sequence (DNA): TGCGCCAGCAGCCAAGAATGGGGTTTGACAGATACGCAGTATTTT. This encodes CASSQEWGLTDTQYF.

There are a few counts of this clone. V and J are TRBV27 and TRBJ1-1; D possibly corresponds to TRBD1 (5 bases). The CDR3 is made up of 14 amino acids. Germline V CDR1 and CDR2: MNHEY, SMNVEV (reference sequence). V was cut by 5 bases and J by 2 bases, with 12 bases left in between. CDR3 in DNA: TGTGCCAGCAGTATAACAGGTAGTAACACTGAAGCTTTCTTT. Protein: CASSITGSNTEAFF.